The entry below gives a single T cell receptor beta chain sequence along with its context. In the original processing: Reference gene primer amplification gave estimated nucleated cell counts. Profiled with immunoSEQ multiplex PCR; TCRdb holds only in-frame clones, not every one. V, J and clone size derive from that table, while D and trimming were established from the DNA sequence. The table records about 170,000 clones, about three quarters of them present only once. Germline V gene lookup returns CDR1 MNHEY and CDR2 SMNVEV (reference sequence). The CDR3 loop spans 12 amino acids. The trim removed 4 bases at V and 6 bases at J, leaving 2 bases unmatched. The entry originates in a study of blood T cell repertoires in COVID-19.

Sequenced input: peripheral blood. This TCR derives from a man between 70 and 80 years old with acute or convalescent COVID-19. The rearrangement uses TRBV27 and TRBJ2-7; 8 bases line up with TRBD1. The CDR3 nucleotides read TGTGCCAGCAGTTCGACAGGGGTCGAGCAGTACTTC. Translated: CASSSTGVEQYF.